This T cell receptor beta chain is from a study of long-term antiretroviral therapy in people with HIV. V was trimmed by 1 base and J by 5 bases, leaving 14 bases between them. Germline loops: CDR1 SEHNR, CDR2 FQNEAQ (reference sequence). This CDR3 is built from 15 residues. This clone has more than one count but fewer than ten. Each HIV participant was treated in the United States. DNA was extracted from around 0.96-9.9 million thawed cryopreserved PBMC. Version v3.0 of the immunoSEQ assay was performed at survey level. Each sample aimed for about 35,000-55,000 sequenced T-cell genomes. Profiling relied on immunoSEQ multiplex PCR, and the TCRdb table lists in-frame clones only, not all of them. The sample comprises 19,000 or so clones, around 78% of which are singletons, and 7.8% rests with the top ten.

The chain recombines TRBV7-9 with TRBJ2-5; D might be TRBD2 (5 bases). The sample in question was unsorted PBMCs, obtained at the start of antiretroviral therapy, before treatment. The sequence came from a woman between 40 and 55 years old with HIV. CDR3 region: CASSLGVRGDETQYF. In DNA form, the CDR3 reads TGTGCCAGCAGCTTAGGGGTTCGGGGTGACGAGACCCAGTACTTC.